The source of this TCR beta chain is a study of T cell responses to AZD1222 COVID-19 vaccine. TCRdb's table, derived via immunoSEQ multiplex PCR, lists solely in-frame clones and lacks some. Of about 220,000 clones in the sample, about 93% are singletons; the top ten hold around 1%. Study findings and constraints: Variant regions that are unmutated are reportedly the target of nearly half of spike-specific TCRs. The study sampled repertoires only after the peak T cell response. Spike-specific TCR repertoires showed rising breadth and depth after two AZD1222 doses. In a largely white British group with more females than males, clonal diversity was possibly underestimated.

V trimming: 4 bases; J trimming: 6 bases; junction bases outside the gene matches: 11. This CDR3 comprises 16 residues. Germline lookup yields CDR1 MNHNS and CDR2 SASEGT. As regards this clone: The target antigen is unknown.

The receptor was isolated from an adult in good health. The rearrangement uses TRBV6-1 and TRBJ2-1; 8 nucleotides agree with TRBD2. This material consisted of peripheral blood, taken on day 0 of MenACWY control vaccination. The CDR3 nucleotides read TGTGCCAGCAGTGTCCTTAAGAGCGGGGGCGCCAATGAGCAGTTCTTC. Its translation: CASSVLKSGGANEQFF.